One T cell receptor (beta chain) is described in this entry. This clonotype was picked up a small number of times. Its target antigen remains unknown. One base away there is no much larger clone; base qualities are not given. These data originate in a study of CD8+CD57+ T cells in acquired aplastic anemia (dated by TCRdb to the late 2010s). For the wider study: A mean of 3.2 ug of DNA, ranging from roughly 0.19 to 27.4 ug, was extracted from sorted CD4+ and CD8+ cells. A CD8+CD57+ expansion meant a frequency higher than the mean frequency seen in healthy subjects.

Flow cytometry had shown CD8+CD57+ cell expansion in the patients selected for sequencing. Every patient had severe acquired aplastic anemia, diagnosed using the International Study of Aplastic Anemia and Agranulocytosis and Camitta criteria. No patient had received any therapy when blood was sampled. In the study, sorted CD4+ and CD8+ blood T cells from patients with severe aplastic anemia and from healthy subjects underwent deep sequencing of TCR repertoires. Patients were enrolled under clinicaltrials.gov protocols 00001620, 01623167, 00001397, 00071045, 00081523 and 00961064 in the USA. Ficoll-Paque density gradient centrifugation was used to isolate peripheral blood mononuclear cells. Before DNA extraction, CD4+ and CD8+ T cells were sorted by FACS or by magnetic beads. Measured from the cysteine to the phenylalanine, the CDR3 is 20 residues long. The DNA shown is the 60-base CDR3, in frame from base 1. V is reduced by 6 bases and J by 5 bases, leaving a spacing of 31 bases between them.

What the work shows at the level of the full study, not this receptor alone: Although 25 to 30 CD8+ CDR3 sequences were shared by patients and controls, these sequences appeared highly expressed in patients and within the immunodominant clones of patients. Between patients and healthy controls, no significant difference in CD8+ Simpson's diversity was found (P=0.060).

Genomic DNA was used as template for profiling of TCR beta VDJ combinations and CDR3 sequences. TCR repertoire sequencing was run on an Illumina HiSeq 2000. As for the authors' bioinformatics: TRBV/TRBJ rearrangement plots, CDR3 size and DJ length profiles, and Simpson's diversity index were used to evaluate the repertoires. The most abundant DNA sequence in the deep sequencing data was taken as the immunodominant clone. CDR3 amino acid sequences were screened for sharing across subjects and were compared with published repertoires and the VDJdb database. TCRdb handled the public reads itself, with Q25 trimming in fastp and clone calling in MiXCR, and kept productive beta chains. Each entry merges the rows of one CDR3 protein and shows their most common DNA and genes. TCRdb, not the authors, supplied the V and J calls. The sample includes around 200,000 distinct CDR3 sequences, with roughly 60% observed a single time. About 39% of the sample comes from the top ten.

The sequence joins TRBV12-3 or TRBV12-4 to TRBJ2-2; the D gene cannot be resolved beyond TRBD1 or TRBD2, each matching 5 bases. This TCR was sampled from a human donor with aplastic anemia. The material sequenced was sorted CD4+, CD8+, or CD8+CD57+ T cells (not recorded which) from PBMCs. This receptor has the CDR3 CASSLNMGTGEFSGTGELFF. The bases read TGTGCCAGCAGCTTGAATATGGGGACCGGGGAGTTCTCGGGGACCGGGGAGCTGTTTTTT.